These 18 T cell receptor beta chains came from one sample sequenced in a study of blood T cell repertoires in COVID-19. The assay was immunoSEQ multiplex PCR, and TCRdb's table has in-frame clones only and misses some. The sample contains about 160,000 clones, roughly 90% of which appear only once. The sequenced sample consisted of peripheral blood. The receptors were gathered from a man in his sixties with acute or convalescent COVID-19.

This rearrangement joins TRBV5-1 to TRBJ1-5; D not certain. Per the germline V gene, CDR1 is SGHRS and CDR2 is YFSETQ. The CDR3 length is 14 residues. Trimming cost V 2 bases and J 2 bases, with 8 bases left between them. The chain's CDR3 is CASSLSGGNQPQHF. The CDR3 DNA reads TGCGCCAGCAGCTTATCCGGGGGCAATCAGCCCCAGCATTTT.

The chain uses TRBV11-2 and TRBJ2-3; D may be TRBD2 (5 bases). The CDR3 consists of 13 residues. Germline V gene sequence: CDR1 SGHAT, CDR2 FQNNGV. The germline V and J ends were trimmed by 2 bases and 4 bases, with 7 bases remaining between them. The CDR3 region is CASSLWGADTQYF. The CDR3 nucleotides are TGTGCCAGCAGCTTATGGGGAGCAGATACGCAGTATTTT.

This clone was seen just once. CDR3 protein: CASSEQGGRNSPLHF. For the CDR3, the DNA is TGTGCCAGCAGTGAACAAGGGGGCCGTAATTCACCCCTCCACTTT. The rearrangement joins TRBV2 to TRBJ1-6; 7 positions agree with TRBD1. The germline CDR1 and CDR2 sequences are SNHLY and FYNNEI. Trimming at V came to 2 bases and at J to 6 bases, leaving 4 bases not matched to a gene. The CDR3 spans 15 residues.

This clone came up once. The V and J genes are TRBV11-1 and TRBJ2-4; 12 nucleotides match TRBD1. Trimming at V came to 5 bases and at J to 7 bases, leaving 9 bases not matched to a gene. There are 16 residues in the CDR3. CDR1 and CDR2 from the germline V gene are SGHAT and FQDESV (reference sequence). CDR3 protein: CASSTRDRGRGNIQYF. The CDR3 region has the DNA TGTGCCAGCAGCACGAGGGACAGGGGGCGAGGGAACATTCAGTACTTC.

The chain links TRBV18 to TRBJ2-1; 11 bases agree with TRBD2. The V and J ends lost 1 base and 5 bases, in that order; junction bases with no gene match: 10. The CDR3 runs 18 residues. Germline assignment: CDR1 KGHSH and CDR2 LQKENI. The CDR3 DNA reads as TGTGCCAGCTCACCACTGTATAGCGGGGGGGCCCTACACAATGAGCAGTTCTTC. Encoded protein: CASSPLYSGGALHNEQFF.

This clone was seen repeatedly, ten times or more. The rearrangement uses TRBV7-9 and TRBJ1-1; unclear D gene. The germline V and J ends were trimmed by 1 base and 0 bases, with 3 bases remaining between them. Per the germline V gene, CDR1 is SEHNR and CDR2 is FQNEAQ (reference sequence). CDR3 length: 13 residues. The CDR3 here is CASSLDMNTEAFF. CDR3 DNA: TGTGCCAGCAGCTTAGATATGAACACTGAAGCTTTCTTT.

The chain carries TRBV6-5 and TRBJ1-5, with 7 bases aligning to TRBD1. After removal of 0 bases from V and 5 bases from J, the junction contained 7 bases not matched to a gene. Germline V lookup: CDR1 MNHEY, CDR2 SVGAGI. The CDR3 consists of 16 residues. As DNA, the CDR3 is TGTGCCAGCAGTTACTCGAAAATCACAGGGGATCAGCCCCAGCATTTT. This gives the protein CASSYSKITGDQPQHF.

This clone came up once. The V call is TRBV19, the J call TRBJ1-5; maybe TRBD1 (5 bases). Trimming removed 8 bases from V and 0 bases from J, with 11 bases in between. This CDR3 has 14 amino acids. Germline V CDR1 and CDR2: LNHDA, SQIVND (reference sequence). The CDR3 reads CASSRAFSNQPQHF. The DNA of the CDR3 is TGTGCCAGTTCCAGGGCGTTTAGCAATCAGCCCCAGCATTTT.

The chain's CDR3 is CASTPDRSVYNEQFF. CDR3 DNA: TGTGCCAGCACCCCGGACAGAAGCGTTTACAATGAGCAGTTCTTC. The rearrangement uses TRBV6-5 and TRBJ2-1; possibly TRBD1 for D (6 bases). This CDR3 is 15 amino acids long. Per germline, CDR1 MNHEY and CDR2 SVGAGI. V lost 7 bases and J 4 bases, leaving 17 bases between the germline ends.

CDR3 DNA: TGCGCCAGCAGCCCGACAGGGGGCCTTGGAAACTACGAGCAGTACTTC. This translates into CASSPTGGLGNYEQYF. V usage is TRBV5-1 and J usage is TRBJ2-7, with 10 bases fitting TRBD1. The germline V gene has CDR1 SGHRS and CDR2 YFSETQ. The V gene end was trimmed by 4 bases and the J gene end by 3 bases; junction bases not matched to a gene: 10. The CDR3 is 16 amino acids. The full variable domain, rest sourced from reference TRBV5-1 and TRBJ2-7, is KAGVTQTPRYLIKTRGQQVTLSCSPISGHRSVSWYQQTPGQGLQFLFEYFSETQRNKGNFPGRFSGRQFSNSRSEMNVSTLELGDSALYLCASSPTGGLGNYEQYFGPGTRLTVT.

The J gene is TRBJ2-1, the V gene TRBV24-1; tentative D call: TRBD2 (5 bases). Per the germline V gene, CDR1 is KGHDR and CDR2 is SFDVKD. The CDR3 is 16 amino acids. V was shortened by 10 bases and J by 8 bases, with 26 bases between the two germline ends. The CDR3 region is CATGLSGGGVEDEQFF. In DNA, the CDR3 is TGTGCCACGGGCCTAAGTGGCGGAGGCGTGGAGGATGAGCAGTTCTTC.

This clone has only a few counts. V usage is TRBV7-2 and J usage is TRBJ1-2; 8 bases line up with TRBD1. V was clipped by 6 bases and J by 12 bases; unmatched bases: 12. This CDR3 has 13 residues. In germline, CDR1 is SGHTA, CDR2 FQGNSA. CDR3 bases: TGTGCCAGCAGTTCCGGACAGGGACTTGCTAACACCTTC. Translated, it gives CASSSGQGLANTF. The whole variable domain, filled in from reference TRBV7-2 and TRBJ1-2, reads GAGVSQSPSNKVTEKGKDVELRCDPISGHTALYWYRQSLGQGLEFLIYFQGNSAPDKSGLPSDRFSAERTGGSVSTLTIQRTQQEDSAVYLCASSSGQGLANTFGSGTRLTVV.

This chain joins TRBV20-1 and TRBJ1-6; D possibly corresponds to TRBD1 (5 bases). V was cut by 3 bases and J by 1 base, with 7 bases left in between. The CDR3 contains 14 residues. Germline CDR1 and CDR2: DFQATT and SNEGSKA (reference sequence). The CDR3 DNA is TGCAGTGCTAGTAGGGGTTCCTATAATTCACCCCTCCACTTT. This codes for CSASRGSYNSPLHF.

A single count supports this clone. The J gene is TRBJ1-5, the V gene TRBV6-2 or TRBV6-3; D uncertain. Trimming took 4 bases from V and 2 from J, leaving 15 bases between them. Germline lookup yields CDR1 MNHEY and CDR2 SVGEGT. The CDR3 covers 16 residues. The CDR3 DNA is TGTGCCAGCAGTTCCCAGATCCGGGTCCGCAATCAGCCCCAGCATTTT. This codes for CASSSQIRVRNQPQHF.

This sequence joins TRBV9 and TRBJ2-7, with 7 bases lining up with TRBD2. This CDR3 is built from 15 residues. Trimming at V came to 0 bases and at J to 0 bases, leaving 3 bases not matched to a gene. From germline, CDR1 is SGDLS and CDR2 YYNGEE. The chain's CDR3 is CASSVAGGNSYEQYF. For the CDR3, the DNA is TGTGCCAGCAGCGTAGCCGGGGGGAACTCCTACGAGCAGTACTTC.

In the case of this clone: Distinct nucleotide sequences in the sample also encode this CDR3. CDR3 amino acids: CASSLGTAYEQYF. Here the CDR3 DNA reads TGTGCCAGCAGCTTGGGGACAGCCTACGAGCAGTACTTC. This chain joins TRBV7-9 and TRBJ2-7, with 7 positions matching TRBD1. This CDR3 contains 13 residues. The V gene end was trimmed by 3 bases and the J gene end by 2 bases; junction bases not matched to a gene: 1. Germline lookup yields CDR1 SEHNR and CDR2 FQNEAQ (reference sequence).

The chain has TRBV9 and TRBJ2-1, with TRBD2 matching 10 bases. CDR1 SGDLS and CDR2 YYNGEE come from the germline V gene. Unmatched junction bases numbered 8, after V lost 1 base and J lost 10 bases. This CDR3 contains 15 residues. Here the CDR3 reads CASSVKGRAGGEQFF. In DNA form, the CDR3 reads TGTGCCAGCAGCGTAAAAGGTAGAGCGGGAGGGGAGCAGTTCTTC.

Points on this clone: Other nucleotide sequences in the sample specify the same CDR3. The chain recombines TRBV5-1 with TRBJ1-2; 8 bases map to TRBD1. This CDR3 region has 14 residues. Trimming at V came to 0 bases and at J to 2 bases, leaving 0 bases not matched to a gene. CDR1 and CDR2 from the germline V gene are SGHRS and YFSETQ. CDR3 in DNA: TGCGCCAGCAGCTTGGGGGACAGGAACTATGGCTACACCTTC. Its protein product is CASSLGDRNYGYTF. Variable domain in full (rest from reference TRBV5-1 and TRBJ1-2): KAGVTQTPRYLIKTRGQQVTLSCSPISGHRSVSWYQQTPGQGLQFLFEYFSETQRNKGNFPGRFSGRQFSNSRSEMNVSTLELGDSALYLCASSLGDRNYGYTFGSGTRLTVV.